This is a list of T cell receptor beta chains from one sample in a study of shared clonotypes between healthy human individuals. Assay: immunoSEQ multiplex PCR; the TCRdb copy retains only in-frame clones and omits some. Seen here are around 1.5 million clones, nearly 99% observed once, and the top ten hold roughly 0.45%. Sample: naive CD4+ T cells sorted from blood. These TCRs come from a young man in good health. CDR3s include the opening cysteine and the closing phenylalanine or tryptophan. A D gene is named only where the DNA matches it firmly. The size field is filled for only some rows; it gives once, few, many or a size class.

V gene	J gene	D gene	clone size	CDR3 length	CDR3 DNA	CDR3 protein
TRBV4-1	TRBJ2-6	-	once	16	TGCGCCAGCAGCCAAGAGGGGGCGGCTGGGGCCAACGTCCTGACTTTC	CASSQEGAAGANVLTF
TRBV4-1	TRBJ2-1	-	-	16	TGCGCCAGCAGCCAATATAGGGCGGGGCTAAACAATGAGCAGTTCTTC	CASSQYRAGLNNEQFF
TRBV7-9	TRBJ1-4	-	-	13	TGTGCCAGCAGCTTAGGCGTAGCTGAAAAACTGTTTTTT	CASSLGVAEKLFF
TRBV5-1	TRBJ1-1	-	-	14	TGCGCCAGCAGCTTCCCGGGGCAGAACACTGAAGCTTTCTTT	CASSFPGQNTEAFF
TRBV2	TRBJ2-6	-	once	20	TGTGCCAGTCCCCAATCGACAGGTCGGAATGCGCCCTCTGGGGCCAACGTCCTGACTTTC	CASPQSTGRNAPSGANVLTF
TRBV2	TRBJ2-1	-	-	14	TGTGCCAGCTCCCGCCTTACTAGTTTTAATGAGCAGTTCTTC	CASSRLTSFNEQFF
TRBV29-1	TRBJ1-1	TRBD1	-	14	TGCAGCGTCATCTGGAGGACAGGGAACACTGAAGCTTTCTTT	CSVIWRTGNTEAFF
TRBV4-3	TRBJ2-7	-	-	15	TGCGCCAGCAGCCAAGAAGCGAAAGGGTCCTACGAGCAGTACTTC	CASSQEAKGSYEQYF
TRBV18	TRBJ1-2	-	-	16	TGTGCCAGCTCACCAACCCGTTTTGGAGGAAATCATGGCTACACCTTC	CASSPTRFGGNHGYTF
TRBV7-8	TRBJ2-7	-	-	15	TGTGCCAGCAGCTCCTCGCGGCTGGCTTCCTACGAGCAGTACTTC	CASSSSRLASYEQYF
TRBV5-4	TRBJ2-1	-	-	17	TGTGCCAGCAGCTCACTTAGAGGGTCAGAGGATGGGGTCCTGCAGTTCTTC	CASSSLRGSEDGVLQFF
TRBV11-2	TRBJ2-1	TRBD2	-	16	TGTGCCAGCAGCTCAGGCCAACTAGCGTCGGTCAATGAGCAGTTCTTC	CASSSGQLASVNEQFF
TRBV20-1	TRBJ2-1	-	-	11	TGCAGTGCTACCGGCAAAAATGAGCAGTTCTTC	CSATGKNEQFF
TRBV5-5	TRBJ1-3	TRBD1	-	18	TGTGCCAGCAGCGGTGGAACCGGGACAGGGGGTTATAGAAACACCATATATTTT	CASSGGTGTGGYRNTIYF
TRBV6-1	TRBJ2-7	TRBD2	-	15	TGTGCCAGCAGCACACTAGCGGGAGTATCCGGCGAGCAGTACTTC	CASSTLAGVSGEQYF
TRBV9	TRBJ1-1	-	-	14	TGTGCCAGCGCACAGGGTCCCGGGAACACTGAAGCTTTCTTT	CASAQGPGNTEAFF
TRBV27	TRBJ1-1	TRBD1	once	14	TGTGCCAGCAGTATGGACAGGGCGAACACTGAAGCTTTCTTT	CASSMDRANTEAFF
TRBV6-1	TRBJ2-3	TRBD2	once	18	TGTGCCAGCAGTGAAGATGCACTAGCGGGAGTCGGGACAGATACGCAGTATTTT	CASSEDALAGVGTDTQYF
TRBV9	TRBJ1-4	-	-	17	TGTGCCAGCAGCGGTCGCTCTCCGGGAGTCGGAGGTGAAAAACTGTTTTTT	CASSGRSPGVGGEKLFF
TRBV20-1	TRBJ1-1	-	-	10	TGCAGTGCTCTAAACACTGAAGCTTTCTTT	CSALNTEAFF
TRBV9	TRBJ2-3	-	once	13	TGTGCCAGCAGCGTCCTAGGCGCAGATACGCAGTATTTT	CASSVLGADTQYF
TRBV30	TRBJ1-3	TRBD1	-	16	TGTGCCTGGAGTTCAGGGGGCGCAGTGAATGGAAACACCATATATTTT	CAWSSGGAVNGNTIYF
TRBV5-1	TRBJ2-7	-	-	14	TGCGCCAGCAGCTCCGGACAGATTCAGGACGAGCAGTACTTC	CASSSGQIQDEQYF
TRBV9	TRBJ2-7	-	-	14	TGTGCCAGCAGCGTAGAAGGCTACAGCTACGAGCAGTACTTC	CASSVEGYSYEQYF
TRBV7-9	TRBJ2-7	-	-	13	TGTGCCAGCAGCTTTAGCGGCTCCTACGAGCAGTACTTC	CASSFSGSYEQYF
TRBV2	TRBJ1-2	-	-	13	TGTGCCAGCTTGAGTGGGGGCATCTATGGCTACACCTTC	CASLSGGIYGYTF
TRBV5-6	TRBJ1-2	-	-	13	TGTGCCAGCAGCCTACCCGTTAGCTATGGCTACACCTTC	CASSLPVSYGYTF
TRBV13	TRBJ2-4	-	-	16	TGTGCCAGCAGCTTAGGGTCTAGTGCGGTGGAAAACATTCAGTACTTC	CASSLGSSAVENIQYF
TRBV10-1	TRBJ2-5	TRBD1	-	13	TGCGCCAGCAGTGGGGACAGGGCGCAGACCCAGTACTTC	CASSGDRAQTQYF
TRBV28	TRBJ1-1	-	once	15	TGTGCCAGCAGCCAAACTCAACAGGGAGGCACTGAAGCTTTCTTT	CASSQTQQGGTEAFF
TRBV18	TRBJ2-5	-	-	13	TGTGCCAGCTCTACCGGACAGCTTGAGACCCAGTACTTC	CASSTGQLETQYF
TRBV25-1	TRBJ1-4	-	-	13	TGTGCCAGCAGGGTCGGAGTAAATGAAAAACTGTTTTTT	CASRVGVNEKLFF
TRBV28	TRBJ2-2	TRBD2	once	17	TGTGCCAGCTTCGGGACTAGCGGGGTTACGAACACCGGGGAGCTGTTTTTT	CASFGTSGVTNTGELFF
TRBV10-3	TRBJ2-7	-	-	15	TGTGCCATCGGGGGAGGCTCTGGTCCCGGGGACGAGCAGTACTTC	CAIGGGSGPGDEQYF
TRBV29-1	TRBJ2-5	-	-	13	TGCAGCGTTGTGGGCCGGATCAAAGAGACCCAGTACTTC	CSVVGRIKETQYF
TRBV19	TRBJ1-5	TRBD1	-	19	TGTGCCAGTAGCCTGGCCGGGACAGGGTGGGGATATAGCAATCAGCCCCAGCATTTT	CASSLAGTGWGYSNQPQHF
TRBV7-3	TRBJ2-1	TRBD2	-	15	TGTGCCAGCAGCTTGGGGACTAGCGGGGCGGGAGAGCAGTTCTTC	CASSLGTSGAGEQFF
TRBV9	TRBJ2-3	-	-	14	TGTGCCAGCAGCACCGAACTGGTTACAGATACGCAGTATTTT	CASSTELVTDTQYF
TRBV5-1	TRBJ1-3	-	few	14	TGCGCCAGCAGCCTAGAGAGCTCTGGAAACACCATATATTTT	CASSLESSGNTIYF
TRBV28	TRBJ2-7	TRBD1	-	12	TGTGCCAGCAGCGGGACAGCCTACGAGCAGTACTTC	CASSGTAYEQYF
TRBV7-6	TRBJ2-5	TRBD1	-	14	TGTGCCAGCAGTTCAAACAGGGGGCACGAGACCCAGTACTTC	CASSSNRGHETQYF
TRBV7-8	TRBJ1-5	-	-	12	TGTGCCAGTAGGAGGGGATCCGAGCCCCAGCATTTT	CASRRGSEPQHF
TRBV7-6	TRBJ2-3	TRBD2	once	15	TGTGCCAGCAGCCGTCGCGGGGGGGGCATAGATACGCAGTATTTT	CASSRRGGGIDTQYF
TRBV2	TRBJ1-3	-	-	13	TGTGCCAGCAGTGAAAGGGGCGGAAACACCATATATTTT	CASSERGGNTIYF
TRBV9	TRBJ2-5	TRBD2	few	14	TGTGCCAGCAGCGCAGAATCGGGGGGAGAGACCCAGTACTTC	CASSAESGGETQYF
TRBV6-6	TRBJ2-7	TRBD2	-	13	TGTGCCAGCAGTCTCCCCGCCGCGGGCGGGAGGCTCTTC	CASSLPAAGGRLF
TRBV29-1	TRBJ2-1	TRBD1	-	10	TGCAGCGTCCGGGACAGTACGCAGTTCTTC	CSVRDSTQFF
TRBV11-3	TRBJ2-7	-	-	15	TGTGCCAGCAGCCCTACGGGGGCCGAGGTTAACGAGCAGTACTTC	CASSPTGAEVNEQYF
TRBV2	TRBJ1-4	TRBD1	-	13	TGTGCCAGCAGTGAACGGACAGGGGCAAAACTGTTTTTT	CASSERTGAKLFF